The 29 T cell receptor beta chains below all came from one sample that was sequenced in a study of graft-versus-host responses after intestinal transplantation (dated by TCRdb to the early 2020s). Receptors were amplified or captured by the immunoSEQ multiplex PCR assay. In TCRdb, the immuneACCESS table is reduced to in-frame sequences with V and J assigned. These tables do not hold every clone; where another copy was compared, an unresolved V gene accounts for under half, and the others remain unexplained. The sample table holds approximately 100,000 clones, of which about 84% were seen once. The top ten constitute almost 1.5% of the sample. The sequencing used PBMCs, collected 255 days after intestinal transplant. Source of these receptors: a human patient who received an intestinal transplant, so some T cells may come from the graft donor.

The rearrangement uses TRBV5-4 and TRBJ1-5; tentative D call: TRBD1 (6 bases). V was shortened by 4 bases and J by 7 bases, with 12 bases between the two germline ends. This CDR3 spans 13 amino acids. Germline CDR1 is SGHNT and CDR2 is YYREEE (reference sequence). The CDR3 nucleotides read TGTGCCAGCAGCCCAGGGGATGGCCAGCCCCAGCATTTT. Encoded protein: CASSPGDGQPQHF.

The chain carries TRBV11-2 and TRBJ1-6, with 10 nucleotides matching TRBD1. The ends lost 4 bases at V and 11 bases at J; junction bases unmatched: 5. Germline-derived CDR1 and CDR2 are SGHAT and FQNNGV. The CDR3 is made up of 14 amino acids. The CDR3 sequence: CASSSGTGEAPLHF. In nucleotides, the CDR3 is TGTGCCAGCAGCTCCGGGACAGGGGAGGCACCCCTCCACTTT.

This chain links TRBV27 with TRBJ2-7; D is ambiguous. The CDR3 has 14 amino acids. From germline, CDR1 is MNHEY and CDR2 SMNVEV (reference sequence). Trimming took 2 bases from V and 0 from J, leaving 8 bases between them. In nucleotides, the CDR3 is TGTGCCAGCAGTTTAATCTGGAGCTCCTACGAGCAGTACTTC. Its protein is CASSLIWSSYEQYF.

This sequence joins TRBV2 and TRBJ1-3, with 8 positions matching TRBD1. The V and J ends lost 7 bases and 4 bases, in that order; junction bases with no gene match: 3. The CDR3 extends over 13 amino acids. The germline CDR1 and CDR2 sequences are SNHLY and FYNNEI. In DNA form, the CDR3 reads TGTGCCAGCAAAGGGACAGGCGGAAACACCATATATTTT. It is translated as CASKGTGGNTIYF.

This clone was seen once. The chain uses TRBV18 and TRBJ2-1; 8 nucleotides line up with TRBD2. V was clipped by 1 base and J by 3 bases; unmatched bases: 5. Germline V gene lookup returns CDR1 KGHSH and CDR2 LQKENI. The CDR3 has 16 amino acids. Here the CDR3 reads CASSPLTSGVYNEQFF. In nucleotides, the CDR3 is TGTGCCAGCTCACCACTCACTAGCGGAGTCTACAATGAGCAGTTCTTC. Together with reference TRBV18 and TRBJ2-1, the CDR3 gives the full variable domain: NAGVMQNPRHLVRRRGQEARLRCSPMKGHSHVYWYRQLPEEGLKFMVYLQKENIIDESGMPKERFSAEFPKEGPSILRIQQVVRGDSAAYFCASSPLTSGVYNEQFFGPGTRLTVL.

CDR3 amino acids: CASSLYGRWGDVNTEAFF. The DNA of the CDR3 is TGTGCCAGCAGTTTATATGGCCGTTGGGGCGATGTGAACACTGAAGCTTTCTTT. The rearrangement joins TRBV28 to TRBJ1-1; possible D gene TRBD1, 5 bases. Between the trimmed V and J ends, which lost 1 base and 0 bases, there was a span of 18 bases. The germline CDR1 and CDR2 sequences are MDHEN and SYDVKM. The CDR3 spans 18 residues.

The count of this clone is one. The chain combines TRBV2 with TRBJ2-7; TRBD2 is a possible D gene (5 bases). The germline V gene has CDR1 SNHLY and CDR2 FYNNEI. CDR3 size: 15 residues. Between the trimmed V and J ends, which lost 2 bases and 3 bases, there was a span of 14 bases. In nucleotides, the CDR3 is TGTGCCAGCAGTGAACAAGTCGAGAGGGACTACGAGCAGTACGTC. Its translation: CASSEQVERDYEQYV.

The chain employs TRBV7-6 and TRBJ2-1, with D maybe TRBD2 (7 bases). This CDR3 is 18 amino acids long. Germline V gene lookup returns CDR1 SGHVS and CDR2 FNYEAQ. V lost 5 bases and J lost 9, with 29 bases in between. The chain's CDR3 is CASSQGPTPGGAPSEQFF. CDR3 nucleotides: TGTGCCAGCAGCCAAGGACCAACACCTGGGGGGGCGCCAAGTGAGCAGTTCTTC. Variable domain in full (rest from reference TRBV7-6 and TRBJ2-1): GAGVSQSPRYKVTKRGQDVALRCDPISGHVSLYWYRQALGQGPEFLTYFNYEAQQDKSGLPNDRFSAERPEGSISTLTIQRTEQRDSAMYRCASSQGPTPGGAPSEQFFGPGTRLTVL.

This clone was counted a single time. CDR3 sequence: CASSPTGQGARETQYF. Written as DNA, the CDR3 is TGTGCCAGCAGCCCGACGGGACAGGGGGCTAGAGAGACCCAGTACTTC. The chain joins TRBV7-3 to TRBJ2-5; TRBD1 aligns across 12 bases. Unmatched junction bases numbered 8, after V lost 5 bases and J lost 4 bases. CDR1 is SGHTA and CDR2 is FQGTGA in the germline V gene. This CDR3 has 16 amino acids.

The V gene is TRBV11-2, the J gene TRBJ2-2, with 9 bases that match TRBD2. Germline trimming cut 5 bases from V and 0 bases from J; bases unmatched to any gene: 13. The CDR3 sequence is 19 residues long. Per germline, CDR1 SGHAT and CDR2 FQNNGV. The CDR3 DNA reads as TGTGCCAGCAGCCCTAGGCCCCTACTAGCGGGCCCGAACACCGGGGAGCTGTTTTTT. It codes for CASSPRPLLAGPNTGELFF. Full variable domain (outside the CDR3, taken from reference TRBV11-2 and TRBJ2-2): EAGVAQSPRYKIIEKRQSVAFWCNPISGHATLYWYQQILGQGPKLLIQFQNNGVVDDSQLPKDRFSAERLKGVDSTLKIQPAKLEDSAVYLCASSPRPLLAGPNTGELFFGEGSRLTVL.

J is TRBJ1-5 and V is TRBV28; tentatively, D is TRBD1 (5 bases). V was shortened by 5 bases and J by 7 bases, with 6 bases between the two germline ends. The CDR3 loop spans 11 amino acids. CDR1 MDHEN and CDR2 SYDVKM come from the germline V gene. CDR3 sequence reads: CASSTGQPQHF. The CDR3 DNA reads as TGTGCCAGCAGTACAGGACAGCCCCAGCATTTT. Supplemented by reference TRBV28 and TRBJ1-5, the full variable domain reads DVKVTQSSRYLVKRTGEKVFLECVQDMDHENMFWYRQDPGLGLRLIYFSYDVKMKEKGDIPEGYSVSREKKERFSLILESASTNQTSMYLCASSTGQPQHFGDGTRLSIL.

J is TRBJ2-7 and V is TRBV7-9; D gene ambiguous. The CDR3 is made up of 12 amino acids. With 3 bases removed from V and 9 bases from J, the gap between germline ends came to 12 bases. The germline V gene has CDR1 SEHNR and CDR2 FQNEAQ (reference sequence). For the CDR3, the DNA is TGTGCCAGCAGCTTTCCCGACCGGGTGCAGTACTTC. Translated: CASSFPDRVQYF. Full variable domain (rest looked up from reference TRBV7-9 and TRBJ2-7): DTGVSQNPRHKITKRGQNVTFRCDPISEHNRLYWYRQTLGQGPEFLTYFQNEAQLEKSRLLSDRFSAERPKGSFSTLEIQRTEQGDSAMYLCASSFPDRVQYFGPGTRLTVT.

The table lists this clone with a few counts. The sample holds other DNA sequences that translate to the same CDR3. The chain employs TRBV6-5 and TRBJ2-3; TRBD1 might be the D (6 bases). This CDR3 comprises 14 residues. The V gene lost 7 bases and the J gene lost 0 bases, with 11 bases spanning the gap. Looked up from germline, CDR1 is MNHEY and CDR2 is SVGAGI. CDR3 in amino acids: CASTGQRSTDTQYF. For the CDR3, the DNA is TGTGCCAGCACCGGACAGAGGAGCACAGATACGCAGTATTTT.

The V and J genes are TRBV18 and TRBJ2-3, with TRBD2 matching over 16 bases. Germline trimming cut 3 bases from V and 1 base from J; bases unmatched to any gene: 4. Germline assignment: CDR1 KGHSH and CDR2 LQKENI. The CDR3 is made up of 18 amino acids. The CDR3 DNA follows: TGTGCCAGCTCACCGGGACTAGCGGGGGGGCTTGGCACAGATACGCAGTATTTT. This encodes CASSPGLAGGLGTDTQYF.

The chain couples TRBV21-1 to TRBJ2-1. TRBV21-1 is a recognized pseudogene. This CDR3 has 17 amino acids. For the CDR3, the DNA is TGTGCCAGCAGCGCAGGACCCTTTCGCTTCTCCTACAATGAGCAGTTCTTC. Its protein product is CASSAGPFRFSYNEQFF.

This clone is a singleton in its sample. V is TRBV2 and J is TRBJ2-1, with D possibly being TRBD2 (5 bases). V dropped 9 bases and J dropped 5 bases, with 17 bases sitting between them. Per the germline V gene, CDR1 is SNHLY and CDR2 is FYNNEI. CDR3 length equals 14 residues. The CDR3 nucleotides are TGTGCCAGACTACGAGGGTTGGGAGACAATGAGCAGTTCTTC. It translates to CARLRGLGDNEQFF.

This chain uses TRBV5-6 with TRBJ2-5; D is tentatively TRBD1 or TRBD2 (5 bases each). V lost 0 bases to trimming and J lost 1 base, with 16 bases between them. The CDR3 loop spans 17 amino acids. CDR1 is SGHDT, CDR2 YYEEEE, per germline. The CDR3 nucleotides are TGTGCCAGCAGCTTGGATATGGGACCGCGCCTCCAAGAGACCCAGTACTTC. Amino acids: CASSLDMGPRLQETQYF.

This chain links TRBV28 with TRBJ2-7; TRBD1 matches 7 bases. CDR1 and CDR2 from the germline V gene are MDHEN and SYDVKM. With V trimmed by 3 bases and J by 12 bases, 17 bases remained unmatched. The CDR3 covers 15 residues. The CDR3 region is CASSFGRTGLAKRYF. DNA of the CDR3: TGTGCCAGCAGTTTTGGTAGGACAGGCCTGGCCAAAAGGTACTTC.

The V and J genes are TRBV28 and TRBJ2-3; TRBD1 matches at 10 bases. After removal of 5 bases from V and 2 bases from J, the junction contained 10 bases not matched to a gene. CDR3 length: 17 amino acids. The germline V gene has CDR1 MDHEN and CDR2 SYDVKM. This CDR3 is CASSLPGQGLFTDTQYF. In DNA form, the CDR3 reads TGTGCCAGCAGTCTCCCGGGACAGGGGCTATTCACAGATACGCAGTATTTT.

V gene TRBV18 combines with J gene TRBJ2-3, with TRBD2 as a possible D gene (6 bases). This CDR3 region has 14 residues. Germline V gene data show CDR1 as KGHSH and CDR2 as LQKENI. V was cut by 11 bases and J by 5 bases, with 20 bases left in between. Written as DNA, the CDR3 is TGTGCCTCGGAGGGGAACGGGGGAGGAGATACGCAGTATTTT. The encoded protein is CASEGNGGGDTQYF. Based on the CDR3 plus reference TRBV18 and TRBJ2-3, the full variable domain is NAGVMQNPRHLVRRRGQEARLRCSPMKGHSHVYWYRQLPEEGLKFMVYLQKENIIDESGMPKERFSAEFPKEGPSILRIQQVVRGDSAAYFCASEGNGGGDTQYFGPGTRLTVL.

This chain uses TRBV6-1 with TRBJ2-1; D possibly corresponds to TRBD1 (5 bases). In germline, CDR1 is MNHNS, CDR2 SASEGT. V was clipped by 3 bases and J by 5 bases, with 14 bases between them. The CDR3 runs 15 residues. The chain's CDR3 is CASSETATLNNEQFF. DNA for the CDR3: TGTGCCAGCAGTGAGACAGCCACCCTAAACAATGAGCAGTTCTTC.

CDR3: CASSFGQTTYGYTF. Here the CDR3 DNA reads TGTGCCAGCAGCTTCGGGCAGACGACCTATGGCTACACCTTC. The chain combines TRBV11-2 with TRBJ1-2; D is uncertain. This CDR3 region has 14 residues. CDR1 is SGHAT, CDR2 FQNNGV, per germline. V gave up 3 bases and J gave up 4 bases, with 12 bases separating them. The whole variable domain, filled in from reference TRBV11-2 and TRBJ1-2, reads EAGVAQSPRYKIIEKRQSVAFWCNPISGHATLYWYQQILGQGPKLLIQFQNNGVVDDSQLPKDRFSAERLKGVDSTLKIQPAKLEDSAVYLCASSFGQTTYGYTFGSGTRLTVV.

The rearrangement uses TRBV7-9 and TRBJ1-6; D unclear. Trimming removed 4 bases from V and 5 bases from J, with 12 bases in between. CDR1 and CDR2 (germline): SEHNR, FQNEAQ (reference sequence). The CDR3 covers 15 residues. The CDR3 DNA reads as TGTGCCAGCAGCTCCGACGGATTTAATAATTCACCCCTCCACTTT. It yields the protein CASSSDGFNNSPLHF.

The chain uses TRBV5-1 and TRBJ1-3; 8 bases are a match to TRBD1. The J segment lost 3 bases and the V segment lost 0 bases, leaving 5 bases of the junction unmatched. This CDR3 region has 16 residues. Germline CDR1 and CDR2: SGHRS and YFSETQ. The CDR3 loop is CASSLEGRGLGNTIYF. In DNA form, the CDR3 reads TGCGCCAGCAGCTTGGAAGGCAGGGGGCTTGGAAACACCATATATTTT.

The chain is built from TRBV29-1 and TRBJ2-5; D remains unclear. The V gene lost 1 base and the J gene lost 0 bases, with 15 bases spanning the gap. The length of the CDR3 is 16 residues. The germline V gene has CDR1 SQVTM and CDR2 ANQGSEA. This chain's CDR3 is CSVEGAVNGNQETQYF. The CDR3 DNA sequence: TGCAGCGTTGAAGGCGCGGTGAACGGCAACCAAGAGACCCAGTACTTC.

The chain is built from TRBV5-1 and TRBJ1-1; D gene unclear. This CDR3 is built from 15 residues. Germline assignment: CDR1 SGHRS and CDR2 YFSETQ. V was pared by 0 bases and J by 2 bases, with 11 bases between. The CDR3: CASSLEGSQNTEAFF. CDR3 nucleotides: TGCGCCAGCAGCTTGGAGGGCAGCCAAAACACTGAAGCTTTCTTT. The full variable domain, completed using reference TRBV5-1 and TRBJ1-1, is KAGVTQTPRYLIKTRGQQVTLSCSPISGHRSVSWYQQTPGQGLQFLFEYFSETQRNKGNFPGRFSGRQFSNSRSEMNVSTLELGDSALYLCASSLEGSQNTEAFFGQGTRLTVV.

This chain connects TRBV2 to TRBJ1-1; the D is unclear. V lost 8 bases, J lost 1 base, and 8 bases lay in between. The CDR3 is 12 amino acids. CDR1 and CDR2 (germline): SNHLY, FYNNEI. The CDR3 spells CASVGENTEAFF. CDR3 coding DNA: TGTGCCAGCGTGGGTGAGAACACTGAAGCTTTCTTT.

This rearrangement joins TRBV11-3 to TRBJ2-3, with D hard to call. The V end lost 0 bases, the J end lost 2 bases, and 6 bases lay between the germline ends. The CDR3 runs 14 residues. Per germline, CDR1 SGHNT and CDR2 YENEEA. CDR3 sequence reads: CASSLDPVTDTQYF. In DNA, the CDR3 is TGTGCCAGCAGCTTAGATCCGGTCACAGATACGCAGTATTTT.

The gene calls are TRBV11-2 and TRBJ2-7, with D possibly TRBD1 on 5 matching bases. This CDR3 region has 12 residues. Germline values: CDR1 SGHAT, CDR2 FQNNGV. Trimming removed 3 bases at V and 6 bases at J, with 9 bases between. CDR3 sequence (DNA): TGTGCCAGCAGCTTCACCAGGGCCGAGCAGTACTTC. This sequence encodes CASSFTRAEQYF.